The next 9 T cell receptor beta chains were all read from a single sample in a study of T cell repertoires in cytomegalovirus infection (dated by TCRdb to about 2019). Sequencing was performed on an Illumina HiSeq 1500. TCRdb handled the public reads itself, with Q25 trimming in fastp and clone calling in MiXCR, and kept productive beta chains. Merged by CDR3 protein, the rows form single entries marked with the most common genes and DNA. In all, the sample holds about 360,000 distinct CDR3 sequences, and 15% to 20% of those were seen once. Jointly, the top ten make up approximately 8% of the sample. Sequencing was done on a sample of PBMCs. Every receptor here comes from a human donor in good health (CMV status not recorded). Some clones in this sample may be carry-over from other donors' samples.

This clonotype was observed many times. The genes are TRBV7-2 and TRBJ1-1; the D gene is possibly TRBD1 (5 bases). The CDR3 length is 13 residues. V was cut by 5 bases and J by 3 bases, with 10 bases left in between. The germline V gene encodes CDR1 SGHTA and CDR2 FQGNSA. The CDR3 sequence: CASSDRQYTEAFF. DNA of the CDR3: TGTGCCAGCAGCGACCGACAGTACACTGAAGCTTTCTTT.

Many counts were recorded for this clonotype. The J gene is TRBJ1-1, the V gene TRBV7-2; possible D gene TRBD1, 5 bases. V was shortened by 5 bases and J by 7 bases, with 26 bases between the two germline ends. From germline, CDR1 is SGHTA and CDR2 FQGNSA. The CDR3 is 17 residues long. CDR3 bases: TGTGCCAGCAGCCCTAAACCGTTGGGGACCCCCCCATTTGAAGCTTTCTTT. This encodes CASSPKPLGTPPFEAFF.

This chain joins TRBV2 and TRBJ1-2; possible D gene TRBD1, 5 bases. The germline CDR1 and CDR2 sequences are SNHLY and FYNNEI. The V end lost 3 bases, the J end lost 4 bases, and 6 bases lay between the germline ends. The CDR3 is 12 amino acids. DNA for the CDR3: TGTGCCAGCAGTGATGACAGCTATGGCTACACCTTC. It translates to CASSDDSYGYTF. The full variable domain, in which reference TRBV2 and TRBJ1-2 provide the parts outside the CDR3, is EPEVTQTPSHQVTQMGQEVILRCVPISNHLYFYWYRQILGQKVEFLVSFYNNEISEKSEIFDDQFSVERPDGSNFTLKIRSTKLEDSAMYFCASSDDSYGYTFGSGTRLTVV.

This sequence joins TRBV7-2 and TRBJ1-5, with a tentative D call TRBD1 (5 bases). This CDR3 has 17 residues. Germline V gene data show CDR1 as SGHTA and CDR2 as FQGNSA. Deletions cut 5 bases from V and 0 bases from J, with 17 bases between. CDR3 loop: CASSRGGREYSNQPQHF. In DNA, the CDR3 is TGTGCCAGCAGCCGGGGGGGGAGGGAGTATAGCAATCAGCCCCAGCATTTT.

V is TRBV5-6 and J is TRBJ2-1; D is ambiguous. The CDR3 loop spans 17 amino acids. The V end was cut by 4 bases, the J end by 0 bases, with 17 bases between. Germline V gene sequence: CDR1 SGHDT, CDR2 YYEEEE. The CDR3 nucleotides read TGTGCCAGCAGCCCGTGGGTGGTCGCGCCCTCCTACAATGAGCAGTTCTTC. Translated: CASSPWVVAPSYNEQFF. The full variable domain, its missing parts supplied by reference TRBV5-6 and TRBJ2-1, is DAGVTQSPTHLIKTRGQQVTLRCSPKSGHDTVSWYQQALGQGPQFIFQYYEEEERQRGNFPDRFSGHQFPNYSSELNVNALLLGDSALYLCASSPWVVAPSYNEQFFGPGTRLTVL.

V is TRBV7-2 and J is TRBJ2-7; TRBD2 agrees at 11 bases. Trimming cost V 1 base and J 3 bases; bases outside gene matches: 11. CDR3 length equals 18 residues. Germline lookup yields CDR1 SGHTA and CDR2 FQGNSA. The CDR3, as DNA: TGTGCCAGCAGCTTAGGAGCTAGCGGGGGGCCCCCGCTCTACGAGCAGTACTTC. It codes for CASSLGASGGPPLYEQYF.

The chain links TRBV28 to TRBJ2-3; no clear D gene. V gave up 5 bases and J gave up 0 bases, with 12 bases separating them. The CDR3 totals 15 residues. CDR1 and CDR2 from the germline V gene are MDHEN and SYDVKM. The CDR3 is CASSQDQASTDTQYF. The DNA of the CDR3 is TGTGCCAGCAGTCAAGATCAAGCTAGCACAGATACGCAGTATTTT.

As concerns this clonotype: This may be a read error: a much more frequent sequence differs by one nucleotide. This chain uses TRBV7-2 with TRBJ2-7, with 11 positions matching TRBD2. Germline assignment: CDR1 SGHTA and CDR2 FQGNSA. The CDR3 runs to 18 residues. This CDR3 is CASSLIPVPGLAAYQQYF. The CDR3 DNA follows: TGTGCCAGCAGCTTAATCCCCGTCCCGGGACTAGCGGCCTACCAGCAGTACTTC.

The chain is built from TRBV10-2 and TRBJ2-7; D may match TRBD1 or TRBD2 (5 bases each). This CDR3 is built from 16 residues. The germline CDR1 and CDR2 sequences are WSHSY and SAAADI. The V end was cut by 3 bases, the J end by 3 bases, with 18 bases between. For the CDR3, the DNA is TGCGCCAGCAGTGACCTTACCGGGACGGTAGACTACGAGCAGTACTTC. Translated: CASSDLTGTVDYEQYF.